Listed below are T cell receptor beta chains from one sample, sequenced in a study of a mutant IDH1 vaccine in newly diagnosed glioma. Their recognized antigens are unknown. This table comes from immunoSEQ multiplex PCR, and its TCRdb copy is limited to in-frame clones, with some not included. The repertoire consists of 25,000 to 35,000 clones, with roughly 90% occurring once and the leading ten covering around 18%. Specimen: PBMCs, collected from a glioma patient whose treatment included an IDH1 peptide vaccine. These receptors all stem from a young man with glioma. Each CDR3 is given with its conserved first and last residue. The D gene is left open where the match is weak. Clone size, where shown, is once, few, many, or a class for clones that have expanded.

cdr3_aa	cdr3_nt	v_call	j_call	d_call	clone_size
CASSLEGTGGQPQHF	TGCGCCAGCAGCCTCGAAGGGACAGGGGGTCAGCCCCAGCATTTT	TRBV4-3	TRBJ1-5	TRBD1	.
CASSYSGQGGYGYTF	TGTGCCAGCAGTTACTCGGGGCAGGGAGGCTATGGCTACACCTTC	TRBV6-5	TRBJ1-2	.	once
CASSPGWEEKLFF	TGTGCCAGCAGTCCAGGGTGGGAGGAAAAACTGTTTTTT	TRBV6-5	TRBJ1-4	.	.
CASSTRDRFYGYTF	TGTGCCAGCAGTACGAGGGACAGATTCTATGGCTACACCTTC	TRBV6-5	TRBJ1-2	TRBD1	once
CASTRGDGYTF	TGTGCCAGCACCCGGGGGGATGGCTACACCTTC	TRBV7-2	TRBJ1-2	.	.
CASSSNEGFTEDTQYF	TGTGCCAGCAGCTCGAACGAGGGATTCACCGAAGATACGCAGTATTTT	TRBV5-4	TRBJ2-3	.	.
CASSLGGGVTEAFF	TGTGCCAGCAGTTTGGGAGGGGGCGTCACTGAAGCTTTCTTT	TRBV27	TRBJ1-1	TRBD1	medium-sized
CASSPQGRPSDTQYF	TGTGCCAGCAGCCCACAGGGCCGTCCAAGTGATACGCAGTATTTT	TRBV14	TRBJ2-3	.	.
CASTRRPGQNTEAFF	TGCGCCAGCACCAGGCGGCCAGGACAGAACACTGAAGCTTTCTTT	TRBV5-1	TRBJ1-1	.	.
CATSSLHQTPNQPQHF	TGTGCCACCAGCAGTCTACACCAAACCCCCAATCAGCCCCAGCATTTT	TRBV15	TRBJ1-5	.	.
CASSDPSGRGGYNEQFF	TGTGCCAGCAGTGATCCTAGCGGGAGGGGGGGATACAATGAGCAGTTCTTC	TRBV25-1	TRBJ2-1	TRBD2	.
CASSLRFSGNSPLHF	TGTGCCAGCAGCTTGCGGTTTTCAGGCAATTCACCCCTCCACTTT	TRBV5-6	TRBJ1-6	.	.
CASSLALGTGELFF	TGTGCCAGCAGCTTGGCCTTGGGCACCGGGGAGCTGTTTTTT	TRBV5-5	TRBJ2-2	.	.
CASSLRRATTRAFF	TGTGCCAGCAGTTTACGTCGGGCCACGACTCGAGCTTTCTTT	TRBV28	TRBJ1-1	.	.
CASSMGQVNTEAFF	TGCGCCAGCAGCATGGGACAGGTGAACACTGAAGCTTTCTTT	TRBV5-1	TRBJ1-1	TRBD1	.
CASSEGLGSNEQFF	TGTGCCAGCAGTGAGGGACTAGGGAGCAATGAGCAGTTCTTC	TRBV6-4	TRBJ2-1	TRBD2	few
CASSLLGRSQETQYF	TGTGCCAGCAGCTTACTCGGGCGGTCCCAAGAGACCCAGTACTTC	TRBV7-9	TRBJ2-5	.	.
CASSHDLLAAGEETQYF	TGTGCCAGCAGCCATGACCTACTAGCGGCTGGGGAAGAGACCCAGTACTTC	TRBV4-2	TRBJ2-5	TRBD2	once
CASSGTGGLSEAFF	TGTGCCAGCAGCGGGACAGGGGGCCTGTCTGAAGCTTTCTTT	TRBV7-9	TRBJ1-1	TRBD1	.
CASSLRGDEQYF	TGTGCCAGCAGCCTCAGGGGGGACGAGCAGTACTTC	TRBV5-5	TRBJ2-7	.	.
CASSFPGQIYEQYF	TGTGCCAGCAGCTTCCCGGGACAGATCTACGAGCAGTACTTC	TRBV7-2	TRBJ2-7	TRBD1	.
CASSIPLRETAKNIQYF	TGTGCCAGTAGTATACCCCTAAGGGAAACAGCCAAAAACATTCAGTACTTC	TRBV19	TRBJ2-4	.	.
CASSPDGPGNYGYTF	TGCGCCAGCAGCCCGGACGGCCCAGGCAACTATGGCTACACCTTC	TRBV4-3	TRBJ1-2	.	.
CSVERQGASYEQYF	TGCAGCGTTGAAAGGCAGGGGGCAAGCTACGAGCAGTACTTC	TRBV29-1	TRBJ2-7	TRBD1	.
CASSPNRGIEGYTF	TGTGCCAGTAGTCCAAACAGGGGAATTGAAGGCTACACCTTC	TRBV19	TRBJ1-2	TRBD1	.
CASSQFQGTTEAFF	TGCGCCAGCAGCCAATTTCAGGGGACCACTGAAGCTTTCTTT	TRBV4-3	TRBJ1-1	.	once
CSVVPPSNEQFF	TGCAGCGTTGTCCCCCCCAGTAATGAGCAGTTCTTC	TRBV29-1	TRBJ2-1	.	.
CASSQGPGYGYTF	TGTGCCAGCAGCCAAGGCCCAGGGTATGGCTACACCTTC	TRBV6-5	TRBJ1-2	.	once
CASSVQADTEAFF	TGTGCCAGCAGCGTCCAAGCCGACACTGAAGCTTTCTTT	TRBV28	TRBJ1-1	.	.
CASSGGKMTEAFF	TGCGCCAGCAGTGGGGGGAAAATGACTGAAGCTTTCTTT	TRBV10-1	TRBJ1-1	.	few
CASSPATIFGDEQFF	TGTGCCAGCAGCCCAGCCACCATCTTTGGCGATGAGCAGTTCTTC	TRBV5-4	TRBJ2-1	.	.
CASSDWTGGNTEAFF	TGTGCCAGCAGTGATTGGACAGGGGGGAACACTGAAGCTTTCTTT	TRBV6-1	TRBJ1-1	TRBD1	.
CASSQEDYNQPQHF	TGCGCCAGCAGCCAAGAGGACTACAATCAGCCCCAGCATTTT	TRBV4-1	TRBJ1-5	.	.
CASSTTGGSGYTF	TGTGCCAGTAGTACGACAGGGGGCAGCGGCTACACCTTC	TRBV19	TRBJ1-2	TRBD1	.
CASSLGNTGELFF	TGTGCCAGCAGCTTAGGGAACACCGGGGAGCTGTTTTTT	TRBV7-6	TRBJ2-2	.	.
CASSPRTGLSYEQYF	TGTGCCAGCAGCCCTAGGACAGGTCTCTCCTACGAGCAGTACTTC	TRBV9	TRBJ2-7	TRBD1	.
CASRLAWGGTEAFF	TGTGCCAGCAGACTCGCCTGGGGGGGGACTGAAGCTTTCTTT	TRBV27	TRBJ1-1	.	.
CASSQESGRRYEQFF	TGCGCCAGCAGCCAAGAAAGCGGGAGGCGGTATGAGCAGTTCTTC	TRBV4-3	TRBJ2-1	TRBD2	.
CASSYSTPGNVKWTF	TGTGCCAGCAGTTACTCGACGCCCGGAAATGTTAAGTGGACCTTC	TRBV6-5	TRBJ1-2	.	.
CASSPATSGSTDTQYF	TGTGCCAGCAGCCCCGCGACTAGCGGAAGCACAGATACGCAGTATTTT	TRBV5-4	TRBJ2-3	TRBD2	.
CASRQTPTSEKLFF	TGTGCCAGCAGACAAACACCTACCAGTGAAAAACTGTTTTTT	TRBV5-4	TRBJ1-4	.	.
CSATGVGGYTF	TGCAGTGCTACAGGGGTAGGAGGCTACACCTTC	TRBV20-1	TRBJ1-2	.	medium-sized
CASSYLGQASYEQYF	TGTGCCAGCAGTTACCTCGGACAGGCATCCTACGAGCAGTACTTC	TRBV6-6	TRBJ2-7	TRBD1	.
CASSVAPRADGYTF	TGTGCCAGCAGCGTAGCTCCCAGGGCGGATGGCTACACCTTC	TRBV9	TRBJ1-2	.	.
CASSSQGQQQFF	TGTGCCAGCAGCTCCCAAGGACAGCAGCAGTTCTTC	TRBV7-2	TRBJ2-1	.	few
CASSFGPDYEQYF	TGTGCCAGCAGCTTCGGTCCTGATTACGAGCAGTACTTC	TRBV7-2	TRBJ2-7	.	.